A single sample gave rise to the 25 T cell receptor beta chains below, sequenced in a study of T cells in Graves' hyperthyroidism and ophthalmopathy. TCR beta CDR3 regions were amplified from RNA. TCR CDR3 underwent first-round RT-PCR with the HTBI primer set. TCRdb called the multiplex PCR reads again in MiXCR, with one record for every CDR3 protein. This table holds roughly 280,000 distinct CDR3 sequences, approximately 17% found once. The sequenced material came from blood. These receptor sequences come from a woman aged 55-69 years with Graves' ophthalmopathy.

This clonotype showed up just a few times. The gene calls are TRBV27 and TRBJ1-2; D may be TRBD1 (6 bases). V was cut by 5 bases and J by 4 bases, with 17 bases left in between. This CDR3 spans 15 amino acids. Germline V gene lookup returns CDR1 MNHEY and CDR2 SMNVEV (reference sequence). The CDR3 coding sequence is TGTGCCAGCAGTCCGCCTTTTGGGGGCAGCTATGGCTACACCTTC. Translated: CASSPPFGGSYGYTF.

This clonotype was observed many times. The CDR3 sequence is CASSYRGTLNTGELFF. The CDR3 DNA follows: TGTGCCAGCAGCTACCGGGGGACATTGAACACCGGGGAGCTGTTTTTT. J is TRBJ2-2 and V is TRBV5-5; possibly TRBD1 or TRBD2 for D (6 bases each). V lost 3 bases and J lost 1, with 13 bases in between. Germline assignment: CDR1 SGHKS and CDR2 YYEKEE (reference sequence). The CDR3 sequence is 16 residues long.

In DNA form, the CDR3 reads TGTGCCAGCACTTCCAGCGGGAGGGCCTTGGGGGCCAACGTCCTGACTTTC. This translates into CASTSSGRALGANVLTF. V usage is TRBV28 and J usage is TRBJ2-6; 10 positions agree with TRBD2. Trimming took 7 bases from V and 4 from J; bases not matched to a gene: 10. The CDR3 runs 17 residues. Per the germline V gene, CDR1 is MDHEN and CDR2 is SYDVKM.

The chain employs TRBV7-9 and TRBJ2-7; TRBD2 agrees at 7 bases. The CDR3 has 16 residues. Germline V CDR1 and CDR2: SEHNR, FQNEAQ (reference sequence). The V segment lost 2 bases and the J segment 1 base; nucleotides outside the gene matches: 8. CDR3 bases: TGTGCCAGCAGCTTATCACGGGGGGAAACATCCTACGAGCAGTACTTC. Amino acid sequence: CASSLSRGETSYEQYF.

This clonotype was recorded at least ten times. The V gene is TRBV7-2, the J gene TRBJ2-5, with D perhaps being TRBD1 or TRBD2 (6 bases each). Germline V CDR1 and CDR2: SGHTA, FQGNSA. V was shortened by 5 bases and J by 7 bases, with 20 bases between the two germline ends. The CDR3 covers 15 residues. The CDR3 spells CASSSGRGHGGTQYF. The CDR3 nucleotides are TGTGCCAGCAGCAGCGGCAGGGGCCACGGGGGGACCCAGTACTTC. The full variable domain, completed using reference TRBV7-2 and TRBJ2-5, is GAGVSQSPSNKVTEKGKDVELRCDPISGHTALYWYRQSLGQGLEFLIYFQGNSAPDKSGLPSDRFSAERTGGSVSTLTIQRTQQEDSAVYLCASSSGRGHGGTQYFGPGTRLLVL.

This clonotype was recorded at least ten times. The rearrangement uses TRBV28 and TRBJ1-5; D gene unclear. Trimming took 1 base from V and 4 from J, leaving 14 bases between them. The germline V gene encodes CDR1 MDHEN and CDR2 SYDVKM. This CDR3 is 16 amino acids long. The CDR3 DNA reads as TGTGCCAGCAGTTTATTGACCCCCCAAGCAAATCAGCCCCAGCATTTT. Translation gives CASSLLTPQANQPQHF.

This clonotype was counted many times. The rearrangement links TRBV5-1 to TRBJ2-1; 13 bases match TRBD2. The CDR3 loop spans 17 amino acids. The V gene's germline CDR1 is SGHRS and CDR2 YFSETQ. V lost 1 base and J lost 6; bases outside the gene matches: 7. CDR3 sequence: CASSLWGTSGVGNEQFF. The CDR3 bases are TGCGCCAGCAGCTTGTGGGGGACTAGCGGGGTGGGCAATGAGCAGTTCTTC.

In DNA form, the CDR3 reads TGCGCCAGCAGCTTGGAGGCGGGACAGGGGTCAGATACGCAGTATTTT. This sequence encodes CASSLEAGQGSDTQYF. The chain is built from TRBV5-1 and TRBJ2-3; 10 nucleotides agree with TRBD1. Looked up from germline, CDR1 is SGHRS and CDR2 is YFSETQ. The CDR3 runs 16 residues. V was pared by 0 bases and J by 4 bases, with 5 bases of the junction left unmatched.

The rearrangement uses TRBV5-1 and TRBJ2-5; possible D gene TRBD2, 7 bases. The V gene's germline CDR1 is SGHRS and CDR2 YFSETQ. Trimming pared 3 bases from V and 5 bases from J, leaving 11 bases between. This CDR3 spans 13 amino acids. The CDR3 DNA sequence: TGCGCCAGCAGCTCACAGGGAGGGGAGACCCAGTACTTC. It specifies CASSSQGGETQYF.

This chain's CDR3 is CAISPHQGLAGGRETQYF. CDR3 bases: TGTGCCATCAGTCCGCACCAGGGGCTAGCGGGAGGGAGAGAGACCCAGTACTTC. V gene TRBV10-3 combines with J gene TRBJ2-5, with 12 positions matching TRBD2. Germline CDR1 and CDR2: ENHRY and SYGVKD. Trimming removed 5 bases from V and 4 bases from J; junction bases left unmatched: 14. The length of the CDR3 is 18 residues.

The CDR3 DNA follows: TGTGCCAGCTCCCCTTCGGAGAACCAAGAGACCCAGTACTTC. This codes for CASSPSENQETQYF. The chain carries TRBV18 and TRBJ2-5; the D is unclear. Trimming pared 6 bases from V and 0 bases from J, leaving 11 bases between. CDR1 KGHSH and CDR2 LQKENI come from the germline V gene. CDR3 length equals 14 residues.

This clonotype was recorded many times. The J gene is TRBJ2-3, the V gene TRBV11-2, with a tentative D call TRBD2 (7 bases). CDR1 and CDR2 from the germline V gene are SGHAT and FQNNGV. CDR3 length: 16 residues. V dropped 1 base and J dropped 3 bases, with 14 bases sitting between them. The CDR3 DNA reads TGTGCCAGCAGCTTAGTGGGGGGGACACCGACAGATACGCAGTATTTT. Amino acids: CASSLVGGTPTDTQYF. Looking up the rest from reference TRBV11-2 and TRBJ2-3 gives the full variable domain: EAGVAQSPRYKIIEKRQSVAFWCNPISGHATLYWYQQILGQGPKLLIQFQNNGVVDDSQLPKDRFSAERLKGVDSTLKIQPAKLEDSAVYLCASSLVGGTPTDTQYFGPGTRLTVL.

This clonotype has a single count. V is TRBV19 and J is TRBJ1-2; TRBD1 matches 9 bases. CDR3 length equals 16 residues. Germline V gene sequence: CDR1 LNHDA, CDR2 SQIVND (reference sequence). V lost 5 bases, J lost 8 bases, and 15 bases stayed unmatched. The CDR3, as DNA: TGTGCCAGTAGTCCCGGGACAGGGTCGTATCAGAACGGCTACACCTTC. This translates into CASSPGTGSYQNGYTF.

This clonotype came up many times. The chain recombines TRBV2 with TRBJ2-2; 7 bases align to TRBD1. CDR3 length: 15 amino acids. Germline CDR1 is SNHLY and CDR2 is FYNNEI. V dropped 8 bases and J dropped 7; count of bases not matched to a gene: 13. For the CDR3, the DNA is TGTGCCAGCCGCTTCGACAGGGACGTTGGCGGGGAGCTGTTTTTT. Amino acid sequence: CASRFDRDVGGELFF.

This clonotype was picked up a small number of times. V and J are TRBV7-9 and TRBJ2-1; 10 nucleotides match TRBD1. The CDR3 sequence is 13 residues long. Germline V CDR1 and CDR2: SEHNR, FQNEAQ (reference sequence). V was clipped by 1 base and J by 15 bases; unmatched bases: 6. CDR3 sequence (DNA): TGTGCCAGCAGCTTAGAATGGACAGGGGGTTTGTTCTTC. This gives the protein CASSLEWTGGLFF.

This clonotype was observed a few times. The chain recombines TRBV6-6 with TRBJ1-6; no clear D. From germline, CDR1 is MNHNY and CDR2 SVGAGI (reference sequence). V lost 2 bases to trimming and J lost 7 bases, with 12 bases between them. The CDR3 covers 15 residues. The CDR3 here is CASSYGGFGNSPLHF. The CDR3 nucleotides read TGTGCCAGCAGTTACGGTGGGTTCGGGAATTCACCCCTCCACTTT.

V and J are TRBV10-3 and TRBJ2-3; D unclear. Germline CDR1 ENHRY, CDR2 SYGVKD. The CDR3 runs 14 residues. Trimming removed 3 bases from V and 3 bases from J, with 10 bases in between. This chain's CDR3 is CAISDSALTDTQYF. In DNA form, the CDR3 reads TGTGCCATCAGTGACTCTGCCCTAACAGATACGCAGTATTTT.

This clonotype was seen ten or more times. Compared with germline, one end of the junction differs, possibly owing to a read error. The chain is built from TRBV27 and TRBJ2-7; D uncertain. CDR3 length: 14 residues. Germline V gives CDR1 MNHEY, CDR2 SMNVEV (reference sequence). The DNA of the CDR3 is TGTGCCAGCAGTCTCACACGGCAATCCTACGAGCAGTGCTTC. This gives the protein CASSLTRQSYEQCF.

This clonotype was detected only a few times. The chain has TRBV20-1 and TRBJ2-1; D unresolved. Looked up from germline, CDR1 is DFQATT and CDR2 is SNEGSKA (reference sequence). The CDR3 contains 16 residues. Deletions cut 5 bases from V and 0 bases from J, with 17 bases between. CDR3 sequence: CSAAPMDANSYNEQFF. The CDR3 DNA sequence: TGCAGTGCTGCACCTATGGACGCAAACTCCTACAATGAGCAGTTCTTC.

This clonotype was detected ten times or more. The chain has TRBV2 and TRBJ2-1; 11 bases map to TRBD2. This CDR3 has 16 residues. Germline-derived CDR1 and CDR2 are SNHLY and FYNNEI. Unmatched junction bases numbered 1, after V lost 2 bases and J lost 1 base. CDR3 in DNA: TGTGCCAGCAGTGAACGACTAGCGGGATCCTACAATGAGCAGTTCTTC. Translation gives CASSERLAGSYNEQFF.

This clonotype has at least ten counts. The CDR3 protein is CASSLRGGGLAHNEQFF. The CDR3 DNA is TGTGCCAGCAGCTTACGGGGGGGCGGTTTAGCCCACAATGAGCAGTTCTTC. The V gene is TRBV7-9, the J gene TRBJ2-1, with 8 bases aligning to TRBD2. There are 17 residues in the CDR3. V was clipped by 2 bases and J by 5 bases; unmatched bases: 11. Per the germline V gene, CDR1 is SEHNR and CDR2 is FQNEAQ (reference sequence).

This clonotype was detected many times. The chain is built from TRBV6-6 and TRBJ1-2; 7 bases are shared with TRBD1. From germline, CDR1 is MNHNY and CDR2 SVGAGI (reference sequence). The CDR3 runs to 15 residues. V lost 0 bases, J lost 4 bases, and 5 bases stayed unmatched. CDR3 sequence (DNA): TGTGCCAGCAGTTACTCAGGGGGCAGTCTCTATGGCTACACCTTC. Its translation: CASSYSGGSLYGYTF.

The J gene is TRBJ2-6, the V gene TRBV11-2; D remains unclear. Germline V gene sequence: CDR1 SGHAT, CDR2 FQNNGV. The CDR3 length is 14 residues. V shed 2 bases and J shed 5 bases, with 7 bases lying between them. CDR3 DNA: TGTGCCAGCAGCTTAATCCCCTGGGCCAACGTCCTGACTTTC. Translated, it gives CASSLIPWANVLTF.

In its sample, this clonotype was seen many times. The chain links TRBV5-1 to TRBJ2-2, with D possibly TRBD2 on 6 matching bases. Trimming cost V 4 bases and J 4 bases, with 17 bases left between them. This CDR3 contains 16 residues. Germline V gives CDR1 SGHRS, CDR2 YFSETQ. CDR3 sequence: CASSPPWGETTGELFF. The CDR3 DNA is TGCGCCAGCAGCCCACCCTGGGGGGAGACCACCGGGGAGCTGTTTTTT. The whole variable domain, filled in from reference TRBV5-1 and TRBJ2-2, reads KAGVTQTPRYLIKTRGQQVTLSCSPISGHRSVSWYQQTPGQGLQFLFEYFSETQRNKGNFPGRFSGRQFSNSRSEMNVSTLELGDSALYLCASSPPWGETTGELFFGEGSRLTVL.

This clonotype was recorded at least ten times. The V call is TRBV4-1, the J call TRBJ1-1; TRBD1 matches at 7 bases. V was clipped by 3 bases and J by 4 bases; unmatched bases: 8. Germline values: CDR1 MGHRA, CDR2 YSYEKL. CDR3 length: 15 amino acids. CDR3 residues: CASSQDRRQGTEAFF. The CDR3 region has the DNA TGCGCCAGCAGCCAGGATAGAAGACAGGGCACTGAAGCTTTCTTT.